The 14 T cell receptor beta chains below come from one sample, sequenced in a study of blood T cell repertoires in COVID-19. Profiling relied on immunoSEQ multiplex PCR, and the TCRdb table lists in-frame clones only, not all of them. The sample lists over 10,000 clones, more than 75% occurring once. Sequencing was done on a sample of peripheral blood. The receptor set was obtained from a human donor in a cohort sampled during active COVID-19.

The chain has TRBV30 and TRBJ1-2, with 8 bases lining up with TRBD1. Germline trimming cut 2 bases from V and 6 bases from J; bases unmatched to any gene: 8. Germline-derived CDR1 and CDR2 are GTSNPN and SVGIG (reference sequence). The CDR3 contains 14 residues. The CDR3 DNA follows: TGTGCCTGGAGTCCCGACAGGGGAAGTAATGGCTACACCTTC. Amino acids: CAWSPDRGSNGYTF.

V usage is TRBV5-1 and J usage is TRBJ2-3, with D possibly being TRBD2 (5 bases). Deletions cut 2 bases from V and 5 bases from J, with 12 bases between. CDR3 length equals 14 residues. Looked up from germline, CDR1 is SGHRS and CDR2 is YFSETQ. Here the CDR3 reads CASSLEFEGDTQYF. The DNA for the CDR3 is TGCGCCAGCAGCTTAGAATTTGAGGGAGATACGCAGTATTTT.

V is TRBV19 and J is TRBJ2-2; D remains unclear. CDR3 length: 14 residues. Trimming stripped 8 bases from V and 0 bases from J, with 10 bases between. Per the germline V gene, CDR1 is LNHDA and CDR2 is SQIVND (reference sequence). The CDR3 nucleotides read TGTGCCAGTGAAAGAACATCGAACACCGGGGAGCTGTTTTTT. Protein: CASERTSNTGELFF.

V usage is TRBV5-1 and J usage is TRBJ2-3; 7 bases match TRBD1. CDR1 and CDR2 (germline): SGHRS, YFSETQ. Trimming at V came to 1 base and at J to 4 bases, leaving 9 bases not matched to a gene. The CDR3 sequence is 16 residues long. CDR3 DNA sequence: TGCGCCAGCAGCTTGCCGTTAAGGGGGCCGTCAGATACGCAGTATTTT. It is translated as CASSLPLRGPSDTQYF.

The chain is built from TRBV9 and TRBJ1-2; D not certain. The germline V gene has CDR1 SGDLS and CDR2 YYNGEE. The V and J ends lost 0 bases and 0 bases respectively, with 9 bases between them. This CDR3 contains 15 residues. Here the CDR3 reads CASSVDPQTNYGYTF. CDR3 nucleotides: TGTGCCAGCAGCGTAGATCCACAGACTAACTATGGCTACACCTTC.

This clone was seen just once. The chain carries TRBV29-1 and TRBJ2-1, with a possible D match to TRBD2 (7 bases). This CDR3 contains 16 residues. Germline values: CDR1 SQVTM, CDR2 ANQGSEA. V was cut by 6 bases and J by 2 bases, with 20 bases left in between. DNA of the CDR3: TGCAGCGTCCCTCTTGGATCGGGGGGCCCCTACAATGAGCAGTTCTTC. Its protein product is CSVPLGSGGPYNEQFF.

About this clone: This specimen includes other DNA sequences encoding the same CDR3. V is TRBV28 and J is TRBJ1-5, with a weak D call TRBD1 (5 bases). The CDR3 runs 14 residues. V was trimmed by 5 bases and J by 7 bases, leaving 15 bases between them. Per germline, CDR1 MDHEN and CDR2 SYDVKM. The CDR3 protein is CASSLTGFNQPQHF. The CDR3 DNA follows: TGTGCCAGCAGTCTCACAGGATTCAACCAGCCCCAGCATTTT.

The CDR3 bases are TGTGCCAGCAGCCAAGGAGCCTACGAGCAGTACTTC. The encoded protein is CASSQGAYEQYF. The chain uses TRBV4-2 and TRBJ2-7; D ambiguous. V was pared by 1 base and J by 2 bases, with 3 bases between. Germline CDR1 and CDR2: LGHNA and YNFKEQ. The CDR3 totals 12 residues.

The J gene is TRBJ1-2, the V gene TRBV5-1; D is uncertain. The germline gives CDR1 SGHRS, CDR2 YFSETQ. The CDR3 has 12 amino acids. V lost 4 bases and J lost 5, with 9 bases in between. CDR3: CASSPEEYGYTF. The CDR3, as DNA: TGCGCCAGCAGCCCCGAAGAGTATGGCTACACCTTC.

This chain links TRBV6-1 with TRBJ1-6; 8 positions match TRBD1. The CDR3 is 16 amino acids. V trimming: 6 bases; J trimming: 3 bases; junction bases outside the gene matches: 7. Germline lookup yields CDR1 MNHNS and CDR2 SASEGT. CDR3 loop: CASSERTGNYNSPLHF. CDR3 bases: TGTGCCAGCAGCGAAAGGACAGGGAACTATAATTCACCCCTCCACTTT.

For the CDR3, the DNA is TGTGCCAGTAGAACTCAAGGACAGGGAGGCACCGGGGAGCTGTTTTTT. Translating it yields CASRTQGQGGTGELFF. The chain uses TRBV19 and TRBJ2-2, with TRBD1 identical over 8 bases. Germline V gene lookup returns CDR1 LNHDA and CDR2 SQIVND (reference sequence). Trimming cost V 6 bases and J 4 bases; bases outside gene matches: 10. This CDR3 is 16 amino acids long.

The chain carries TRBV6-5 and TRBJ2-3; D possibly corresponds to TRBD1 (6 bases). Trimming cost V 2 bases and J 1 base, with 10 bases left between them. Germline V gives CDR1 MNHEY, CDR2 SVGAGI. The CDR3 contains 15 residues. The chain's CDR3 is CASSYRQARTDTQYF. The CDR3 nucleotides are TGTGCCAGCAGTTACCGACAGGCCCGCACAGATACGCAGTATTTT.

The chain combines TRBV4-2 with TRBJ2-1, with 9 bases identical to TRBD2. The germline gives CDR1 LGHNA, CDR2 YNFKEQ. The V and J ends lost 1 base and 4 bases, in that order; junction bases with no gene match: 5. This CDR3 is built from 16 residues. CDR3 region: CASSQGREGFYNEQFF. The DNA of the CDR3 is TGTGCCAGCAGCCAAGGGCGGGAGGGCTTTTACAATGAGCAGTTCTTC.

V and J are TRBV18 and TRBJ2-2, with a possible D match to TRBD2 (5 bases). In germline, CDR1 is KGHSH, CDR2 LQKENI. Trimming pared 2 bases from V and 3 bases from J, leaving 13 bases between. CDR3 length equals 16 residues. The CDR3 DNA sequence: TGTGCCAGCTCACCATTCCTCGTGAGGGACACCGGGGAGCTGTTTTTT. Translated, it gives CASSPFLVRDTGELFF. Variable domain in full (rest from reference TRBV18 and TRBJ2-2): NAGVMQNPRHLVRRRGQEARLRCSPMKGHSHVYWYRQLPEEGLKFMVYLQKENIIDESGMPKERFSAEFPKEGPSILRIQQVVRGDSAAYFCASSPFLVRDTGELFFGEGSRLTVL.